The source of this T cell receptor (beta chain) is a study of T cell clones after liver transplantation. At the level of the study: Third-party-reactive TCRbeta sequences from pre-transplant mixed lymphocyte reactions served as antigen-independent comparators. Overall study findings and caveats: In 5 of 8 subjects, circulating graft-donor-reactive CD4 TCRbeta sequences fell significantly after transplant.

Germline trimming cut 3 bases from V and 7 bases from J; bases unmatched to any gene: 15. Germline CDR1 reads MDHEN; CDR2 reads SYDVKM. The CDR3 runs to 17 residues. Worth noting for this clone: What it binds is unknown.

Using immunoSEQ multiplex PCR, the repertoire was profiled, and TCRdb retains in-frame clones only, with some absent. The data show over 70,000 clones, approximately 80% seen once. The receptor was derived from a human patient who received a liver transplant. The T cells may partly be graft donor cells. The sequencing used CD4+ T cells from blood, collected 12 months after liver transplant. The chain links TRBV28 to TRBJ2-1; 7 bases agree with TRBD2. The CDR3 loop reads CASSFLQAGRAGNEQFF. Written as DNA, the CDR3 is TGTGCCAGCAGTTTCCTCCAAGCGGGGAGGGCAGGTAATGAGCAGTTCTTC.